The T cell receptor beta chain under discussion was sequenced for a study of shared clonotypes between healthy human individuals (dated by TCRdb to the early 2020s). About the full investigation: A couple of women and a few men aged 18 to 49 years were included in the cohort. Between about 0.9 and 10 billion PBMCs per donor were obtained by leukapheresis. For each donor, three plates each were used for CD4 naive and CD4 memory, two plates were used for CD8 naive, and one plate was used for CD8 memory. Libraries were prepared and TCR repertoires were sequenced by different laboratories using diverse techniques, in order to increase sequencing depth and limit assay-specific biases. To estimate repertoire size and how much clonotype sharing occurs between individuals, the study deeply sequenced the blood TCR repertoires of about 5 healthy adults. Findings and caveats that apply to the study as a whole: Based on pairwise subsampling, the degree of clonotype sharing among donors was expected to be affected by sequencing depth. Because the study included a small number of donors, the genetic and exposure-history diversity represented was limited. Naive subsets generally had larger estimated clonotype richness than memory subsets. Incomplete sequencing was indicated by rarefaction of sorted-subset datasets, despite the large sequencing depth. When a few donors were compared, the shared fraction of clonotypes was roughly 5% for naive CD4, 3.5% to 4% for naive CD8, about 2.4% for memory CD4, and 0.35% to 0.4% for memory CD8. Only blood was sampled, and tissue TCR repertoires likely differ from those in blood. Clonotypes shared by all four sorted-subset donors showed higher generation probabilities than non-shared clonotypes.

About this clone itself: No antigen is known for it. No qualities accompany the bases; no much larger clone lies one base away. Distinct nucleotide sequences in the sample also encode this CDR3.

CD8 naive samples were obtained by positive selection for CCR7 among CD45RO-negative cells, yielding a CD45RA+CCR7+ population from which TemRA cells were excluded. Healthy HIV-negative adults with no recently reported acute infections or vaccinations were included as donors. Every donor was a Caucasian adult residing in Nashville, Tennessee, USA. Blood was collected by leukapheresis, and PBMCs were isolated by Ficoll-Histopaque density gradient centrifugation and then cryopreserved in liquid nitrogen vapor phase. Purity and quantity of every magnetically sorted T cell population were checked by analytical flow cytometry. Genomic DNA was isolated from every sorted fraction and measured by UV absorbance on a Nanodrop 2000c. TCR CDR3 regions were amplified from genomic DNA by multiplex PCR using the deep immunoSEQ assay. Extracted genomic DNA from each cell subset was spread evenly across all wells of several immunoSEQ 96-well plates, with each plate serving as a replicate. For sorted subsets, roughly 190 ng of genomic DNA, equivalent to 25,000 to 35,000 T cell genomes, went into each replicate PCR. Purified libraries were quantified with a Qubit 3.0 fluorometer, sized on a Bioanalyzer 2100, and re-quantified with the KAPA Library Quantification kit. Each immunoSEQ 96-well plate was sequenced on its own single-read 150-cycle Illumina NextSeq 550 flow cell. Concerning the study's data processing: The immunoSEQ output contained only junctional sequences without quality scores, so filtering could not match that applied to full-length reads. To assign V/J genes and CDR3, sequences were annotated using PyIR, a Python wrapper for IgBLAST v1.9, with IMGT germline references. Reads were filtered out if the reads had weak V/J assignments (E-value above 1e-6), no CDR3, stop codons, out-of-frame junctions, or ambiguous translated residues. A V3J clonotype was defined by an identical inferred V gene, J gene, and CDR3 amino acid sequence. Percentage overlap between repertoires was computed as shared unique clonotypes divided by the size of the smaller repertoire. Richness of each repertoire was evaluated using RTK rarefaction, the Chao1 estimator, and Recon v2.1 estimates of unobserved clonotypes. Generation probabilities were computed with OLGA for all TCRbeta clonotypes obtained by the gDNA method from several donors. This immuneACCESS table, as held by TCRdb, lists in-frame sequences with V and J called but not all clones. Of the missing ones, under half trace to an unresolved V gene in checked studies; the others have no known cause. V, J and clone size are those of that table, while D and trimming were read from the DNA. This sample lists about 2 million clones; about 94% were detected once. 0.9% to 1.3% of the sample lies in the top ten.

The CDR3 runs 11 amino acids, cysteine and phenylalanine included. The kept DNA is CDR3 alone, 33 bases in frame from the first base. Via the germline V gene (reference sequence), CDR1 is MNHEY and CDR2 SMNVEV. Relative to germline, V is 5 bases shorter and J is 4 bases shorter, with 6 bases between their ends. The clonotype comes from a young man in good health. The rearranged segments are TRBV27 and TRBJ2-7, with TRBD1 tentatively as D gene (6 bases match). Sequenced input: naive CD8+ T cells sorted from blood. According to the study, the label for this sample's cell subset or site signals: CD45RA+CCR7+. The CDR3 region has the sequence CASSTGYEQYF. The nucleotide sequence reads TGTGCCAGCAGTACAGGGTACGAGCAGTACTTC.